This record looks at one TCR beta chain sequence and its context. Trimming cost V 4 bases and J 0 bases, with 12 bases left between them. Looked up from germline, CDR1 is KGHSH and CDR2 is LQKENI. The CDR3 is 15 residues long. Per the original data handling: Researchers report that nucleated cell counts were estimated from reference gene primer amplification. TCRdb's copy holds only in-frame clones and misses some; the assay was immunoSEQ multiplex PCR. For V, J and clone size, that table is used; D and trimming come from the DNA. The sample includes around 200,000 clones, around 85% of them seen just once. These data are taken from a study of blood T cell repertoires in COVID-19. Study as a whole: Samples of COVID-19 (acute and convalescent) were obtained from the United States, Italy and Spain.

The origin of this receptor is a man aged 65 to 79 with active or convalescent COVID-19. The sequenced material came from peripheral blood. This chain joins TRBV18 and TRBJ1-1; D may be TRBD1 (5 bases). The CDR3 loop reads CASSRPGGLNTEAFF. CDR3 coding DNA: TGTGCCAGCTCACGCCCCGGGGGTTTGAACACTGAAGCTTTCTTT.